Given below is one T cell receptor beta chain in context. Its matching antigen is unknown. J lost 5 bases, V lost 3 bases, and 7 bases had no gene match. Germline CDR1 reads SGDLS; CDR2 reads YYNGEE. The CDR3 sequence is 15 residues long. This specimen belongs to a study of radiotherapy plus CTLA-4 blockade in lung cancer. Study results and caveats: Strongest reported response predictors: early blood clone changes and post-radiation interferon-beta.

Sequencing was performed with immunoSEQ multiplex PCR; in TCRdb, only in-frame clones are kept and a portion is missing. The data show 78,000 or so clones, about 87% seen once. The sample here was peripheral blood, taken from a patient treated with radiotherapy plus ipilimumab. The origin of this receptor is a human donor with non-small cell lung cancer who had stable disease on radiotherapy plus ipilimumab. The chain recombines TRBV9 with TRBJ2-5, with 10 bases aligning to TRBD1. CDR3 region: CASSADRGYWETQYF. The CDR3 DNA sequence: TGTGCCAGCAGCGCGGACAGGGGGTATTGGGAGACCCAGTACTTC.